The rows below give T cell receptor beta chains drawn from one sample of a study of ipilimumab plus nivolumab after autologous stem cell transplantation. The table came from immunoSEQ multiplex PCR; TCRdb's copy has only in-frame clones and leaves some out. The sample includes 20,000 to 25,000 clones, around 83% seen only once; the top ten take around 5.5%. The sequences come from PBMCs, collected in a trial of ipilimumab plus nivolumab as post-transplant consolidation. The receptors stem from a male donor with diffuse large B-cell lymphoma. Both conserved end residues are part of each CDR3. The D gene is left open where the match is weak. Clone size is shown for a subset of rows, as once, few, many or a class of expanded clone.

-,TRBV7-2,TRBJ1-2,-,TGTGCCAGCAGCCCTGACAAGAACTATGGCTACACCTTC,CASSPDKNYGYTF
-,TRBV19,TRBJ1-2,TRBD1,TGTGCCAGTACTATGGGAGGACAGGGGGTTGGTGGCTACACCTTC,CASTMGGQGVGGYTF
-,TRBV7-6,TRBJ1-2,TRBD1,TGTGCCAGCAGCTTAGGGCAGGGGGCATCTGGCTACACCTTC,CASSLGQGASGYTF
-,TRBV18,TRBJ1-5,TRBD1,TGTGCCAGCTCGGTTTTACCTGGGACAGGGAATCAGCCCCAGCATTTT,CASSVLPGTGNQPQHF
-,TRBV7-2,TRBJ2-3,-,TGTGCCAGCAGCTCTTGGACTAAAGATACGCAGTATTTT,CASSSWTKDTQYF
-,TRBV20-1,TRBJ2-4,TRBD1,TGCAGTGCTAGAGGAGACAGGGCTCAGTACTTC,CSARGDRAQYF
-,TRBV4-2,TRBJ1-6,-,TGTGCCAGCAGCCAAGATCCTGGTAGGAATTCACCCCTCCACTTT,CASSQDPGRNSPLHF
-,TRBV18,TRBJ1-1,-,TGTGCCAGCTCACGTCAAGGCAGGGTGGGGAGGATGAACACTGAAGCTTTCTTT,CASSRQGRVGRMNTEAFF
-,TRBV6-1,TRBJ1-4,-,TGTGCCAGCAGTGAAGCTAGCACACCGTGGAAACTGTTTTTT,CASSEASTPWKLFF
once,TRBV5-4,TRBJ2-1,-,TGTGCCAACTACCCTTGGCGGGGAGATTACAATGAGCAGTTCTTC,CANYPWRGDYNEQFF
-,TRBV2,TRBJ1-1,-,TGTGCCAGCAGTGCCTCATTGAACACTGAAGCTTTCTTT,CASSASLNTEAFF
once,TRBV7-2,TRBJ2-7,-,TGTGCCAGCAGCTTAGTCGCTCGAACCTACGAGCAGTACTTC,CASSLVARTYEQYF
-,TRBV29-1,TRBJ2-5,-,TGCAGCGTTGAAGTGGGGGCGGGAGAGACCCAGTACTTC,CSVEVGAGETQYF
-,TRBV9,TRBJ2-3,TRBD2,TGTGCCAGCAGCGTAGTTCTAGCGGGGGGCTTAGATACGCAGTATTTT,CASSVVLAGGLDTQYF
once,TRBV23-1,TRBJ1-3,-,TGCGCCAGCAGTGGGTGGTACTCTGGAAACACCATATATTTT,CASSGWYSGNTIYF
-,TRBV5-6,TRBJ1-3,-,TGTGCCAGCAGCCGCACTGGAAACACCATATATTTT,CASSRTGNTIYF
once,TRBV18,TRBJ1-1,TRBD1,TGTGCCAGCTCACCCATTAGACAGGGCGGGGACACTGAAGCTTTCTTT,CASSPIRQGGDTEAFF
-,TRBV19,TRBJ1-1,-,TGTGCCAGTAGTGTGGGACATCCGGGAGGCACTGAAGCTTTCTTT,CASSVGHPGGTEAFF
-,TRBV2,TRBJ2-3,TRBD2,TGTGCCAGCAGTGTCAGCGGGGGGTCAGATACGCAGTATTTT,CASSVSGGSDTQYF
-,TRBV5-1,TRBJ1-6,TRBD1,TGCGCCAGCAGCTCCGGGACAGGGGTTGGAACTTCACCCCTCCACTTT,CASSSGTGVGTSPLHF
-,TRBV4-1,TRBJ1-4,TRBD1,TGCGCCAGCAGCCAAGAGCCAGGGGGAAGGTATGAAAAACTGTTTTTT,CASSQEPGGRYEKLFF
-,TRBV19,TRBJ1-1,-,TGTGCCAGTAGTATAGGTATTCGGGATACTGAAGCTTTCTTT,CASSIGIRDTEAFF
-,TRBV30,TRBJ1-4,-,TGTGCCTGGAGTTTTGGAGAACAGGCAAAGGGGGGAGAAAAACTGTTTTTT,CAWSFGEQAKGGEKLFF
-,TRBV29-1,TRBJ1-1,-,TGCAGCGCCGGGAAAATGAACACTGAAGCTTTCTTT,CSAGKMNTEAFF
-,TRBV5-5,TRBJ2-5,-,TGTGCCAGCAGCTTTTGGGACCGCCAAGAGACCCAGTACTTC,CASSFWDRQETQYF
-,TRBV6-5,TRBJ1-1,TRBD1,TGTGCCAGCAGACCTCAGGGGGCGCGGGGTGAAGCTTTCTTT,CASRPQGARGEAFF
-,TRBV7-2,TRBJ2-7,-,TGTGCCAGCAGCTCCGTGGTGGGGGGCGCCGAGCAGTACTTC,CASSSVVGGAEQYF
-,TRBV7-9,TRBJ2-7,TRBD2,TGTGCCAGCAGCCCACGGACTAGCAAGGGGTTCGAGCAGTACTTC,CASSPRTSKGFEQYF
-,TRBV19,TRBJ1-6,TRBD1,TGTGCCAGTAGTACTCCGGGACAGGGCCGGTCACCCCTCCACTTT,CASSTPGQGRSPLHF
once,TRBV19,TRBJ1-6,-,TGTGCCACCGGAGGGGCCTCCTATAATTCACCCCTCCACTTT,CATGGASYNSPLHF
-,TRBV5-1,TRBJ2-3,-,TGCGCCAGCGCCCCCGGAGGGGCGGGAAGCCCAGATACGCAGTATTTT,CASAPGGAGSPDTQYF
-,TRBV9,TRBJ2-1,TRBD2,TGTGCCAGCAGCGTGGGGACTAGCGGTCCCAATGAGCAGTTCTTC,CASSVGTSGPNEQFF
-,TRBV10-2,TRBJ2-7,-,TGCGCCAGCAGAAATCAAGGGATCTCCTACGAGCAGTACTTC,CASRNQGISYEQYF
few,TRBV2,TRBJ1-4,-,TGTGCCAGCAGCCAGGGGCTGGCGGAAAAACTGTTTTTT,CASSQGLAEKLFF
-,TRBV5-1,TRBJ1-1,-,TGCGCCAGCAGCTCCAACACGTTTGGGGGCACTGAAGCTTTCTTT,CASSSNTFGGTEAFF
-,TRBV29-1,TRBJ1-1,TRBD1,TGCAGCGTGAACAGGGGTGGGACTGAAGCTTTCTTT,CSVNRGGTEAFF
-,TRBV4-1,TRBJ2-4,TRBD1,TGCGCCAGCAGCCAACTCGGCAGGGGGCTCCGAGACAAAAACATTCAGTACTTC,CASSQLGRGLRDKNIQYF
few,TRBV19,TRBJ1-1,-,TGTGCCAGTAGTGTCCAGGGAAGTAGCACTGAAGCTTTCTTT,CASSVQGSSTEAFF
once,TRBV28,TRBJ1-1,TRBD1,TGTGCCAGTATATTCTATAGGACAGGGGGGGTTGAAGCTTTCTTT,CASIFYRTGGVEAFF
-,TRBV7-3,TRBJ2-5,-,TGTGCCAGCAGCCCGCCGGGGGAAGAGACCCAGTACTTC,CASSPPGEETQYF
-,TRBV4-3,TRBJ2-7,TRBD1,TGCGCCAGCAGCCTCTGGACAGGGGCCAGCTTGGAGCAGTACTTC,CASSLWTGASLEQYF
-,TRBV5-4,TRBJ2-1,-,TGTGCCAGCAGCGCGGACAGACACAATGAGCAGTTCTTC,CASSADRHNEQFF
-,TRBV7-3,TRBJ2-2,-,TGTGCCAGCAGCTTCCCCGCCGGGGAGCTGTTTTTT,CASSFPAGELFF
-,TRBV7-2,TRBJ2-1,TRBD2,TGTGCCAGCAGCATTTCGCGGGGGGCCAATGAGCAGTTCTTC,CASSISRGANEQFF
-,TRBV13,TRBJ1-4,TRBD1,TGTGCCAGCAGCTTACCAGGGGGTGAAAAACTGTTTTTT,CASSLPGGEKLFF
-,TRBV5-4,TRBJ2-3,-,TGTGCCAGCAGCTTGGGACGGGGCACAGATACGCAGTATTTT,CASSLGRGTDTQYF
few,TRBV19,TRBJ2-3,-,TGTGCCAGTAGTACCAGCGGGAGCACAGATACGCAGTATTTT,CASSTSGSTDTQYF
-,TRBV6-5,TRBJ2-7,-,TGTGCCAGCAGCCAAAGGGGGGGGGATCTGGACGAGCAGTACTTC,CASSQRGGDLDEQYF
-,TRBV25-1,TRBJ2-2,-,TGTGCCAGCAGTTGGGCGGCGGGGTTAGGAGCCGGGGAGCTGTTTTTT,CASSWAAGLGAGELFF
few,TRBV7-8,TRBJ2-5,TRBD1,TGTGCCAGCAGCCAACGGTCAGGGGGTACGGAGACCCAGTACTTC,CASSQRSGGTETQYF
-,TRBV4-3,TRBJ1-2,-,TGCGCCAGCAGCCAAGATTGGCGGTCCCCATCCCTCTATGGCTACACCTTC,CASSQDWRSPSLYGYTF
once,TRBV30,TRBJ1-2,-,TGTGCCTGGAGTGTCCCAGGGGCTAGAGGCTACACCTTC,CAWSVPGARGYTF
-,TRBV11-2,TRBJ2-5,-,TGTGCCAGCAGCCCCACGAGGGGGGGGGCGCGACAAGAGACCCAGTACTTC,CASSPTRGGARQETQYF
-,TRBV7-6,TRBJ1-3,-,TGTGCCAGCAGCCCAGAAGGTGGAAACACCATATATTTT,CASSPEGGNTIYF
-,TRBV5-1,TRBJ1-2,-,TGCGCCAGCAGCGCAGCGGCTGGTGGCCGGGTCTACACCTTC,CASSAAAGGRVYTF